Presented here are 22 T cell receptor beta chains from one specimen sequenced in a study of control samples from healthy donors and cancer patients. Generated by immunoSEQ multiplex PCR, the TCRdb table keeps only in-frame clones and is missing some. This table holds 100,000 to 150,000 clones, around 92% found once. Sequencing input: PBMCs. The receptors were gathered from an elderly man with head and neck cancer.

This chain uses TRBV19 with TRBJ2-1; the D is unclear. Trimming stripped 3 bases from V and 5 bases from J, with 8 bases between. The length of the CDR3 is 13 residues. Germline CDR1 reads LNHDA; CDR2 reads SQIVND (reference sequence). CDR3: CASSISANNEQFF. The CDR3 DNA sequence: TGTGCCAGTAGTATTTCGGCCAACAATGAGCAGTTCTTC.

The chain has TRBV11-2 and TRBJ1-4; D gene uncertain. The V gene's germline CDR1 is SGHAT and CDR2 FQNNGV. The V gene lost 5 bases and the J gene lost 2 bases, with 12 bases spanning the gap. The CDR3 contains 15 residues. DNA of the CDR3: TGTGCCAGCAGCCTAAGGAGGTCCACTAATGAAAAACTGTTTTTT. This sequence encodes CASSLRRSTNEKLFF.

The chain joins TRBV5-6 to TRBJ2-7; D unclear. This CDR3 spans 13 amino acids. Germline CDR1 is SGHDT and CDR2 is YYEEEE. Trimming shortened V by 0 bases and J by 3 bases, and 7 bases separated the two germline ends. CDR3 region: CASSLAQVYEQYF. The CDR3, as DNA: TGTGCCAGCAGCTTGGCTCAGGTCTACGAGCAGTACTTC. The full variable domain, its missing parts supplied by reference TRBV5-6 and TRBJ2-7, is DAGVTQSPTHLIKTRGQQVTLRCSPKSGHDTVSWYQQALGQGPQFIFQYYEEEERQRGNFPDRFSGHQFPNYSSELNVNALLLGDSALYLCASSLAQVYEQYFGPGTRLTVT.

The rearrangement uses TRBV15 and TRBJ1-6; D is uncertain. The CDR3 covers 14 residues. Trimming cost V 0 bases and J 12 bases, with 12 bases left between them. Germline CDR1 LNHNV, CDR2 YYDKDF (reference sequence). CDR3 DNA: TGTGCCACCAGCAGAGATCTGGGCCCGCTACCCCTCCACTTT. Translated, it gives CATSRDLGPLPLHF.

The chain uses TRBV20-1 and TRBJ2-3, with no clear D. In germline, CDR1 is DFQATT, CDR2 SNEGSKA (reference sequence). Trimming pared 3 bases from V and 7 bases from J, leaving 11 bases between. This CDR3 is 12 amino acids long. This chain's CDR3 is CSASGFQNTQYF. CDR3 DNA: TGCAGTGCTAGTGGGTTCCAGAATACGCAGTATTTT.

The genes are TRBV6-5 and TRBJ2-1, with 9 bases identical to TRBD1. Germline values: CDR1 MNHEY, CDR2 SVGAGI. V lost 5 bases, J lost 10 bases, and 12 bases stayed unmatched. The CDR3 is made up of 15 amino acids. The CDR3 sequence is CASSLGDRVFREQFF. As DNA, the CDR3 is TGTGCCAGCAGTCTGGGGGACAGGGTGTTCCGGGAGCAGTTCTTC.

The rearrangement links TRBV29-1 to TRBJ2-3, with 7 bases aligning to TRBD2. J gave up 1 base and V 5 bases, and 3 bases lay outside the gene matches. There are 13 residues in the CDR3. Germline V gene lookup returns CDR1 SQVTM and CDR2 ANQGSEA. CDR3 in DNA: TGCAGCGTTCGGGCGGGGGGCACAGATACGCAGTATTTT. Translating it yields CSVRAGGTDTQYF.

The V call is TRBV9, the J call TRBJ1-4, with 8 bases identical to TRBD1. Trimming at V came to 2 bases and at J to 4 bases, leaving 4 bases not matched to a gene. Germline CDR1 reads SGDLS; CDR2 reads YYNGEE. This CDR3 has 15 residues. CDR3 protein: CASSVETGVNEKLFF. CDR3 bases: TGTGCCAGCAGCGTTGAGACAGGGGTTAATGAAAAACTGTTTTTT.

The CDR3 sequence is CASSWDPSATDTQYF. The CDR3 nucleotides read TGTGCCAGCAGCTGGGACCCATCGGCGACAGATACGCAGTATTTT. This chain uses TRBV5-4 with TRBJ2-3, with D perhaps being TRBD1 or TRBD2 (5 bases each). Germline V lookup: CDR1 SGHNT, CDR2 YYREEE (reference sequence). The V end was cut by 3 bases, the J end by 3 bases, with 14 bases between. This CDR3 is 15 amino acids long.

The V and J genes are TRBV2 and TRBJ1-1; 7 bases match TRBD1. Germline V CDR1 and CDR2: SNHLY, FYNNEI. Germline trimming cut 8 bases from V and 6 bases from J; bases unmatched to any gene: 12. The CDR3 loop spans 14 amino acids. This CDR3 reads CASSSRTGSAEAFF. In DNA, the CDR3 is TGTGCCAGCTCCTCCCGGACAGGCTCTGCTGAAGCTTTCTTT. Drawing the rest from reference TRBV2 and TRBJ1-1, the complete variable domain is EPEVTQTPSHQVTQMGQEVILRCVPISNHLYFYWYRQILGQKVEFLVSFYNNEISEKSEIFDDQFSVERPDGSNFTLKIRSTKLEDSAMYFCASSSRTGSAEAFFGQGTRLTVV.

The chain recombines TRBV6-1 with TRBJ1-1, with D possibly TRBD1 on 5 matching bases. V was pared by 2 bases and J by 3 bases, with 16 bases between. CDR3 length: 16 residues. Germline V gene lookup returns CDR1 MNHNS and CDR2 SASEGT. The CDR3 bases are TGTGCCAGCAGTGAACGGTATCGGGGAGGGGACACTGAAGCTTTCTTT. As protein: CASSERYRGGDTEAFF.

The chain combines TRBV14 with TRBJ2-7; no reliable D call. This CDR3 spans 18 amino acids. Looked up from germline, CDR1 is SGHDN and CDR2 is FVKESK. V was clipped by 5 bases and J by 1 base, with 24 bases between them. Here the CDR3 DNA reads TGTGCCAGCAGCTTATCAGGACCAGCCCTTAGCCTGTCCTACGAGCAGTACTTC. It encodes CASSLSGPALSLSYEQYF.

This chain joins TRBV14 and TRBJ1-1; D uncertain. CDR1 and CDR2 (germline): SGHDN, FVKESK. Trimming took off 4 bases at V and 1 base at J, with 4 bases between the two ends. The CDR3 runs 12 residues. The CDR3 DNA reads TGTGCCAGCAGCCTGAGGAACACTGAAGCTTTCTTT. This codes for CASSLRNTEAFF.

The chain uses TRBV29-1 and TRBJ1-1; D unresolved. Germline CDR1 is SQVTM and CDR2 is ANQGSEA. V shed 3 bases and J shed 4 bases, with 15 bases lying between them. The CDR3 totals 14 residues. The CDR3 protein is CSVDKGGRGTEAFF. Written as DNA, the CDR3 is TGCAGCGTTGATAAGGGCGGACGGGGCACTGAAGCTTTCTTT.

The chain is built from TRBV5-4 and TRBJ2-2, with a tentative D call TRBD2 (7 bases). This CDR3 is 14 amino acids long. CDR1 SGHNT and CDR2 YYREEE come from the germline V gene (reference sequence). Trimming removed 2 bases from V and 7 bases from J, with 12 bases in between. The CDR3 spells CASSFRGAGGELFF. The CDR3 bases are TGTGCCAGCAGCTTCCGGGGGGCCGGCGGGGAGCTGTTTTTT.

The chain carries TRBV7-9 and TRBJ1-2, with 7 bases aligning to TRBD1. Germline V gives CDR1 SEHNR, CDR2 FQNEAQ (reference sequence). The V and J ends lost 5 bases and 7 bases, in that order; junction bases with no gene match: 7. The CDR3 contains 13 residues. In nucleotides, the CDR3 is TGTGCCAGCAGCCCGCTGACAGGGTTTGGCTACACCTTC. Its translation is CASSPLTGFGYTF.

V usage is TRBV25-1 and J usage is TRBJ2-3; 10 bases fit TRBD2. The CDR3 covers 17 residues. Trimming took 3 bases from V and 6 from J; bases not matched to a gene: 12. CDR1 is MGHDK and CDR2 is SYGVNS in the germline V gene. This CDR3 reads CASSDLTSGVGFDTQYF. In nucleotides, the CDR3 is TGTGCCAGCAGTGACCTTACTAGCGGGGTTGGTTTTGATACGCAGTATTTT.

CDR3 loop: CASSQVAGVREQFF. DNA for the CDR3: TGTGCCAGCAGCCAAGTAGCCGGTGTGAGAGAGCAGTTCTTC. The chain uses TRBV3-1 (or the pseudogene TRBV3-2) and TRBJ2-1; D uncertain. V was trimmed by 1 base and J by 10 bases, leaving 14 bases between them. The CDR3 consists of 14 residues. Germline CDR1 LGHDT, CDR2 YNNKEL (reference sequence).

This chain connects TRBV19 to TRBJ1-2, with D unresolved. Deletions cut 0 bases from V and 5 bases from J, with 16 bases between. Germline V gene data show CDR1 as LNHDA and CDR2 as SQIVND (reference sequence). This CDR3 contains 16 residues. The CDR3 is CASSIDLTAGGYGYTF. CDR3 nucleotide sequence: TGTGCCAGTAGTATAGACCTGACGGCCGGTGGGTATGGCTACACCTTC. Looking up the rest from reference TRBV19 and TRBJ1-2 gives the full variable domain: DGGITQSPKYLFRKEGQNVTLSCEQNLNHDAMYWYRQDPGQGLRLIYYSQIVNDFQKGDIAEGYSVSREKKESFPLTVTSAQKNPTAFYLCASSIDLTAGGYGYTFGSGTRLTVV.

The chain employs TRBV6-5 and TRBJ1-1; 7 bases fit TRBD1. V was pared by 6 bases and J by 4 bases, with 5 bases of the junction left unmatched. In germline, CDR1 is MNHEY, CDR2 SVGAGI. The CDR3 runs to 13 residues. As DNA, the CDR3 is TGTGCCAGCAGGGGACAGTGGGGCACTGAAGCTTTCTTT. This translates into CASRGQWGTEAFF.

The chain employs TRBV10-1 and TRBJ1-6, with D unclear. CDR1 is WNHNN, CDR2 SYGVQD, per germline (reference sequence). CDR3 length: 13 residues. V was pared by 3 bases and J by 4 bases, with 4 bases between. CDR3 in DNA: TGCGCCAGCAGTGACAGTTATAATTCACCCCTCCACTTT. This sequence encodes CASSDSYNSPLHF.

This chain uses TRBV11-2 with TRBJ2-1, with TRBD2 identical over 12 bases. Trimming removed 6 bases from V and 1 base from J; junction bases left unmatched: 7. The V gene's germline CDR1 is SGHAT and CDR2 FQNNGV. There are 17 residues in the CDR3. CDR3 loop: CASRPTSGGPSYNEQFF. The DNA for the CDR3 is TGTGCCAGCAGACCCACTAGCGGGGGGCCTTCCTACAATGAGCAGTTCTTC.